This TCR beta chain is drawn from a study of a mutant IDH1 vaccine in newly diagnosed glioma. At the level of the study: Administration of eight vaccinations to patients took place in weeks 1, 3, 5, 7, 11, 15, 19, 23. Either 4-6 weeks after radiotherapy alone or alongside temozolomide, vaccination was begun. Regarding the study as a whole: Changes in the top peripheral T cell clonotypes seemingly had no bearing on pseudoprogression.

TCRdb keeps only in-frame clones here, not all; method: immunoSEQ multiplex PCR. The sample has roughly 40,000 clones; approximately 90% are singletons. Per the germline V gene, CDR1 is SQVTM and CDR2 is ANQGSEA. The CDR3 has 12 amino acids. Trimming cost V 7 bases and J 0 bases, with 10 bases left between them. Time point of the sample: week 5, during vaccination. Vaccine doses each comprised 300 ug of mutant IDH1 20-mer peptide, with topical imiquimod. In the case of this clone: Its antigen is currently unknown.

The clonotype comes from a man aged 45-65 years with glioma. J is TRBJ2-7 and V is TRBV29-1, with D perhaps TRBD2 (6 bases). Material: PBMCs, obtained from a glioma patient whose treatment included an IDH1 peptide vaccine. The CDR3 bases are TGCAGCGCAGAGACTAGCTCCTACGAGCAGTACTTC. Residues: CSAETSSYEQYF.